This T cell receptor beta chain stems from a study of cytomegalovirus exposure and HLA in healthy donors. The PCR contained 60 Vbeta and 13 Jbeta primers. TCRdb keeps only in-frame clones here, not all; method: immunoSEQ multiplex PCR. The data hold 100,000 to 150,000 clones, with 80% to 90% observed a single time. This TCR came from a woman under 40 in good health and CMV-seronegative. Material for sequencing was PBMCs.

The CDR3 DNA is TGTGCCAGCAGCTGGCCCTCAGCGGACTACTATGGCTACACCTTC. Its translation: CASSWPSADYYGYTF. The chain couples TRBV5-6 to TRBJ1-2; D gene uncertain. Germline V gene sequence: CDR1 SGHDT, CDR2 YYEEEE. This CDR3 is built from 15 residues. The V gene lost 3 bases and the J gene lost 3 bases, with 15 bases spanning the gap.